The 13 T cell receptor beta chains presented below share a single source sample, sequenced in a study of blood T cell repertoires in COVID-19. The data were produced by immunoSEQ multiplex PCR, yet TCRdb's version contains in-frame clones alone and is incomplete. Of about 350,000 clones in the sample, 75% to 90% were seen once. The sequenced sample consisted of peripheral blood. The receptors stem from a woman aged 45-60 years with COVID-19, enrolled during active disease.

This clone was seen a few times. This CDR3 reads CASSEDRGWGQYF. As DNA, the CDR3 is TGCGCCAGCAGTGAAGACAGGGGCTGGGGGCAGTACTTC. V is TRBV10-1 and J is TRBJ2-7; 8 bases are a match to TRBD1. The CDR3 has 13 amino acids. The germline V gene encodes CDR1 WNHNN and CDR2 SYGVQD (reference sequence). With 3 bases clipped from V and 9 bases from J, the junction kept 7 bases outside the gene matches.

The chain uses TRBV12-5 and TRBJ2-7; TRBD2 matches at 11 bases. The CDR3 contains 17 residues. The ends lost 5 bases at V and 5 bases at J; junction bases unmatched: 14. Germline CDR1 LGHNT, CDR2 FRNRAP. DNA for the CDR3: TGTGCTAGTGGTCCCCCACCTAATCCGGGACTAGCGGACGAGCAGTACTTC. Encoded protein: CASGPPPNPGLADEQYF.

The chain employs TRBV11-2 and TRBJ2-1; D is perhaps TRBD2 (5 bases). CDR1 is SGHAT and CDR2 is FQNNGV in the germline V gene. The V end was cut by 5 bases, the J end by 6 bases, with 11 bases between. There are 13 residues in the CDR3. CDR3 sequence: CASSRDRANEQFF. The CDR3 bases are TGTGCCAGCAGCCGGGATCGTGCCAATGAGCAGTTCTTC. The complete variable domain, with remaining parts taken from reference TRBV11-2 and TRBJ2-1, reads EAGVAQSPRYKIIEKRQSVAFWCNPISGHATLYWYQQILGQGPKLLIQFQNNGVVDDSQLPKDRFSAERLKGVDSTLKIQPAKLEDSAVYLCASSRDRANEQFFGPGTRLTVL.

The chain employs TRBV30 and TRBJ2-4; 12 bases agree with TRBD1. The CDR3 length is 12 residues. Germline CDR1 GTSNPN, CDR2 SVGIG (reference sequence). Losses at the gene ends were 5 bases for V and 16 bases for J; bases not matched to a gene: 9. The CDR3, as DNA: TGTGCCTGGTCCCCGGGGGACAGGGGGCGTTACTTC. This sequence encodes CAWSPGDRGRYF.

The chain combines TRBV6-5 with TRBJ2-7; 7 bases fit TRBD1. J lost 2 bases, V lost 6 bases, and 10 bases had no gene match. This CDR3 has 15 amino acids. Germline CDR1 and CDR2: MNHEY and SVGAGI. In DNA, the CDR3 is TGTGCCAGCAGGAGGGACAGCCAGGGACCCTACGAGCAGTACTTC. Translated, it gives CASRRDSQGPYEQYF.

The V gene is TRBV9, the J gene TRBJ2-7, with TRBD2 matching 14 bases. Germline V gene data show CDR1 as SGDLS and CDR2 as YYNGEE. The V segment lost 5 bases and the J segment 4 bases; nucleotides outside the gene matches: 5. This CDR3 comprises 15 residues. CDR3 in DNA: TGTGCCAGCAGTGGGACTAGCGGGAGAACATACGAGCAGTACTTC. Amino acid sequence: CASSGTSGRTYEQYF.

This CDR3 reads CASSVQGTDTQYF. The CDR3 DNA sequence: TGTGCCAGCAGCGTACAGGGGACAGATACGCAGTATTTT. The chain employs TRBV2 and TRBJ2-3, with TRBD1 matching 7 bases. The germline V gene encodes CDR1 SNHLY and CDR2 FYNNEI. The V and J ends lost 6 bases and 3 bases, in that order; junction bases with no gene match: 3. The CDR3 runs 13 residues. Full variable domain (rest looked up from reference TRBV2 and TRBJ2-3): EPEVTQTPSHQVTQMGQEVILRCVPISNHLYFYWYRQILGQKVEFLVSFYNNEISEKSEIFDDQFSVERPDGSNFTLKIRSTKLEDSAMYFCASSVQGTDTQYFGPGTRLTVL.

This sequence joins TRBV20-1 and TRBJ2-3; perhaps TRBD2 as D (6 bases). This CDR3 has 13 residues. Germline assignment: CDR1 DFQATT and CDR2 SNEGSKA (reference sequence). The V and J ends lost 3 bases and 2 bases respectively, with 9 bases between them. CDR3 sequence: CSASSGYTDTQYF. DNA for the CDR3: TGCAGTGCTAGTAGCGGTTACACAGATACGCAGTATTTT.

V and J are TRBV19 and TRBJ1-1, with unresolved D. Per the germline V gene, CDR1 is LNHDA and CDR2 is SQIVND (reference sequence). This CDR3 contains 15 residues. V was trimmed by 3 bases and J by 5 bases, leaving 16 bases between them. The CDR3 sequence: CASSIVLGDWTEAFF. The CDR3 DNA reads TGTGCCAGTAGTATCGTTCTCGGAGATTGGACTGAAGCTTTCTTT.

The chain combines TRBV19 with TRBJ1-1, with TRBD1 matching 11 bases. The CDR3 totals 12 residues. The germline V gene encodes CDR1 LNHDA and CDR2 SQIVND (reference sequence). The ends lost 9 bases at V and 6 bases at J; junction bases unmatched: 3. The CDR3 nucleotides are TGTGCCAGCGGACAGGGGGCCTCTGAAGCTTTCTTT. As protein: CASGQGASEAFF.

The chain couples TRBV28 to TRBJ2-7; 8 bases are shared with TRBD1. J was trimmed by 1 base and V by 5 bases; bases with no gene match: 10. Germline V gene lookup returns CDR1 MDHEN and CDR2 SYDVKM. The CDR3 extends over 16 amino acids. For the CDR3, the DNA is TGTGCCAGCAGTCAAATCGGACAGGGTAAATCCTACGAGCAGTACTTC. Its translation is CASSQIGQGKSYEQYF.

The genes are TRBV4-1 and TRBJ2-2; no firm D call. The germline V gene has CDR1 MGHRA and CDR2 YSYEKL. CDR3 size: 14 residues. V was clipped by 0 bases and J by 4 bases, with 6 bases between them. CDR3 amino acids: CASSQDRVTGELFF. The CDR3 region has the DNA TGCGCCAGCAGCCAAGATCGGGTCACCGGGGAGCTGTTTTTT.

This CDR3 reads CASSSLAGAYNEQFF. In DNA, the CDR3 is TGTGCCAGCAGCTCCCTAGCGGGCGCGTACAATGAGCAGTTCTTC. The V gene is TRBV11-2, the J gene TRBJ2-1; TRBD2 matches at 8 bases. Germline CDR1 and CDR2: SGHAT and FQNNGV. This CDR3 spans 15 amino acids. The trim removed 4 bases at V and 4 bases at J, leaving 6 bases unmatched.